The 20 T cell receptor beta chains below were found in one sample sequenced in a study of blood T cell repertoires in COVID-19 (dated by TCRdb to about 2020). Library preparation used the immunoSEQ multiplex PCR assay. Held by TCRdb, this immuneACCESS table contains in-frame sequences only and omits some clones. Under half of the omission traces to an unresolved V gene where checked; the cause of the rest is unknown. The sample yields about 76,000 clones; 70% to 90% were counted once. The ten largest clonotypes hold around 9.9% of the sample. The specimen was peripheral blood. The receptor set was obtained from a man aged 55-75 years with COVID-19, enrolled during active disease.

The CDR3 DNA sequence: TGTGCCAGCAGCCCCACCGGGGGAAACTATGGCTACACCTTC. It is translated as CASSPTGGNYGYTF. V and J are TRBV7-3 and TRBJ1-2; the D gene is possibly TRBD1 (5 bases). This CDR3 contains 14 residues. V dropped 5 bases and J dropped 2 bases, with 12 bases sitting between them. The V gene's germline CDR1 is SGHTA and CDR2 FQGTGA.

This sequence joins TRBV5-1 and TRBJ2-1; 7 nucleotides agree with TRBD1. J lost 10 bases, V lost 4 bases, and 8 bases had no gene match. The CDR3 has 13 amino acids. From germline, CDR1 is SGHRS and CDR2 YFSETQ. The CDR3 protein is CASSLNPGQEQFF. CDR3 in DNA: TGCGCCAGCAGCCTTAATCCGGGACAGGAGCAGTTCTTC.

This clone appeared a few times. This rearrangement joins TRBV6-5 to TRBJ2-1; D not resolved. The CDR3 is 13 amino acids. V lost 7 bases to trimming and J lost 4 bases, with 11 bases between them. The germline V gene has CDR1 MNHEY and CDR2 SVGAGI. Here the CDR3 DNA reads TGTGCCAGCACCTCACCCGGGTACAATGAGCAGTTCTTC. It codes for CASTSPGYNEQFF.

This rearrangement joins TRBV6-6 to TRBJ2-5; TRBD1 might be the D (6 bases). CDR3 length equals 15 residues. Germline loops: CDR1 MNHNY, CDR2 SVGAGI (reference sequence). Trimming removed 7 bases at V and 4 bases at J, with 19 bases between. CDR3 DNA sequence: TGTGCCAGCAAAATGCCCAGGGGCGGAGGAGAGACCCAGTACTTC. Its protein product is CASKMPRGGGETQYF.

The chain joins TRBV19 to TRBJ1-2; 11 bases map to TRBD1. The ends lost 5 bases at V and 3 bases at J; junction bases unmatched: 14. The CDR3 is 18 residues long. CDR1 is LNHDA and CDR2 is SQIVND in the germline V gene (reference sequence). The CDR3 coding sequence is TGTGCCAGTAGTCCACCCGCGCGGACAGGGGGCTCGTACTATGGCTACACCTTC. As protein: CASSPPARTGGSYYGYTF.

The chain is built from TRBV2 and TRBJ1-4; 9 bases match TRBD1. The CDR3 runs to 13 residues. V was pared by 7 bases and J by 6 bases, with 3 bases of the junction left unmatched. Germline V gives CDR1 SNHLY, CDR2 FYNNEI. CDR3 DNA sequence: TGTGCCAGCACCTGGGACAGGGATGAAAAACTGTTTTTT. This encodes CASTWDRDEKLFF.

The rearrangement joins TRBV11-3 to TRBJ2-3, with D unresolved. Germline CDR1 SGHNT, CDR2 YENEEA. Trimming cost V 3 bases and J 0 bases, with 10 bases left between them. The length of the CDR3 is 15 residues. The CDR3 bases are TGTGCCAGCAGCTTCGGGTTTACTAGCACAGATACGCAGTATTTT. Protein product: CASSFGFTSTDTQYF. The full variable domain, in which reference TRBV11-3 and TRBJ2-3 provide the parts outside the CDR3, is EAGVVQSPRYKIIEKKQPVAFWCNPISGHNTLYWYLQNLGQGPELLIRYENEEAVDDSQLPKDRFSAERLKGVDSTLKIQPAELGDSAVYLCASSFGFTSTDTQYFGPGTRLTVL.

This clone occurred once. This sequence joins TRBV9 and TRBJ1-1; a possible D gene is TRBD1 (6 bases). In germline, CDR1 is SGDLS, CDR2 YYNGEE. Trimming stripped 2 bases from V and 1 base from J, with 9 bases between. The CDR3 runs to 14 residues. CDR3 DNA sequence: TGTGCCAGCAGCGTCAGGGGCGCGAACACTGAAGCTTTCTTT. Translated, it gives CASSVRGANTEAFF.

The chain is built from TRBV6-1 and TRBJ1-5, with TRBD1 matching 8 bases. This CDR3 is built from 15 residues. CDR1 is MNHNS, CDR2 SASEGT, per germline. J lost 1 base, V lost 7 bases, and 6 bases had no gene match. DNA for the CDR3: TGTGCCAGCACCCCGAGACAGGGGAGCAATCAGCCCCAGCATTTT. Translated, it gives CASTPRQGSNQPQHF.

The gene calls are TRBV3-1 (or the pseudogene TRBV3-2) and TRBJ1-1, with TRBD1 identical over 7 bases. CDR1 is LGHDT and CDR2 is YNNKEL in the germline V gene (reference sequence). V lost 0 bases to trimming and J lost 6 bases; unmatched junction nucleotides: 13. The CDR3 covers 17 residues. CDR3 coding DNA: TGTGCCAGCAGCCAAGATAGGAGGGGCAGGGGGAGTGCTGAAGCTTTCTTT. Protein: CASSQDRRGRGSAEAFF.

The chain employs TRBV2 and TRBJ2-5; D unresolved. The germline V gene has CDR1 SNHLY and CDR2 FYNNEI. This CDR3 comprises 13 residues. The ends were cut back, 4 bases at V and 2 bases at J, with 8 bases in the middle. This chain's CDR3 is CASSANRQETQYF. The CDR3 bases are TGTGCCAGCAGTGCGAACAGACAAGAGACCCAGTACTTC.

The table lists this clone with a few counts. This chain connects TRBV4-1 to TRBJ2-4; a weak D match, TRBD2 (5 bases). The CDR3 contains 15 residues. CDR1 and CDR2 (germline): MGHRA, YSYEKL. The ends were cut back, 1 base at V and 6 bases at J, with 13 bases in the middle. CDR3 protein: CASSQGRLAVNIQYF. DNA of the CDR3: TGCGCCAGCAGCCAAGGGCGGCTAGCTGTAAACATTCAGTACTTC.

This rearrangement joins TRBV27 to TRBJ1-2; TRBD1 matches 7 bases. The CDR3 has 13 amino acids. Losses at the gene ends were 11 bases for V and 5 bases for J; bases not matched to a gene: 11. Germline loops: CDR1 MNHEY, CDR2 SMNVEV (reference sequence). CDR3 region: CAVSRGMSYGYTF. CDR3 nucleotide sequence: TGTGCCGTCTCCAGGGGGATGTCTTATGGCTACACCTTC.

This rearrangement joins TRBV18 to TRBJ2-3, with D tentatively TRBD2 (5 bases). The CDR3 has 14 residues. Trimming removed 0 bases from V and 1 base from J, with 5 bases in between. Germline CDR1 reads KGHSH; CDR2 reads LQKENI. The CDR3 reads CASSPPGGTDTQYF. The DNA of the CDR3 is TGTGCCAGCTCACCACCGGGAGGCACAGATACGCAGTATTTT.

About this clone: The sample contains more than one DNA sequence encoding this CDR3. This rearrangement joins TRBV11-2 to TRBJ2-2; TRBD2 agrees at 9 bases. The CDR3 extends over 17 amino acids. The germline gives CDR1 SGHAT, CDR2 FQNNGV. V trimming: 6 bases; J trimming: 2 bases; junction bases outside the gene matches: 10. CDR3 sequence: CASSRISGTSNTGELFF. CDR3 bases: TGTGCCAGCAGTCGTATTTCCGGGACTAGCAACACCGGGGAGCTGTTTTTT.

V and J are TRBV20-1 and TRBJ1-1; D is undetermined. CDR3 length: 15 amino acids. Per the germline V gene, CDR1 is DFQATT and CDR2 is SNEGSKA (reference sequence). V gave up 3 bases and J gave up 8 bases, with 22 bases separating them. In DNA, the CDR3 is TGCAGTGCTAGTCCCCCAGGTCGCAGTACCTTCGAAGCTTTCTTT. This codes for CSASPPGRSTFEAFF.

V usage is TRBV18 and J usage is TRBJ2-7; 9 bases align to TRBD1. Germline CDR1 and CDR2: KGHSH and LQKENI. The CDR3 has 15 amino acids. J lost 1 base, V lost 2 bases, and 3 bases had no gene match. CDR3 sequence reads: CASSPGTGLSYEQYF. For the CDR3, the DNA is TGTGCCAGCTCACCAGGGACAGGGCTATCCTACGAGCAGTACTTC.

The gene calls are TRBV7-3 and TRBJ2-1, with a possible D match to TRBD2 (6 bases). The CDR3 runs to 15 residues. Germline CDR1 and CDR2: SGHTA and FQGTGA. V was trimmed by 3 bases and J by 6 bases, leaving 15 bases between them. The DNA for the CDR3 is TGTGCCAGCAGCTTTAGTAGCGGAGCCCTCAATGAGCAGTTCTTC. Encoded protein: CASSFSSGALNEQFF.

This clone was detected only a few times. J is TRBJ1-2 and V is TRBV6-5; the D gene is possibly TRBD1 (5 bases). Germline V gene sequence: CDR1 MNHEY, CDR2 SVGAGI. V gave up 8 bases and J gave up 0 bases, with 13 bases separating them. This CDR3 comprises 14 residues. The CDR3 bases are TGTGCCAGCGGCAGGGTCCCTACTAACTATGGCTACACCTTC. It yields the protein CASGRVPTNYGYTF.

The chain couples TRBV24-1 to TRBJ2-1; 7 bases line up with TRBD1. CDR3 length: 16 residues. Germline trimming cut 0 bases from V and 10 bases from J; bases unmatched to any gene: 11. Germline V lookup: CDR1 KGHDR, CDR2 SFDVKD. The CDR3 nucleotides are TGTGCCACCAGTGATTTGGTAGGGGGCAATAGTGGCGAGCAGTTCTTC. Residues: CATSDLVGGNSGEQFF.